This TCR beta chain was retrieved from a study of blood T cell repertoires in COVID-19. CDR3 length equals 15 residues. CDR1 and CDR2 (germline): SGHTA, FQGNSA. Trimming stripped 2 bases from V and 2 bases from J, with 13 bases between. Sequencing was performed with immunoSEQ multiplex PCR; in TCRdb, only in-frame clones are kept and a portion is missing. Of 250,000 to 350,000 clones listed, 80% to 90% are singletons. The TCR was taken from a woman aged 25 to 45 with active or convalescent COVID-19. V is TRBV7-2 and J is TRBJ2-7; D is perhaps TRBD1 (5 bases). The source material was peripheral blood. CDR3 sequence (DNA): TGTGCCAGCAGCTTAAGCCCCGCCAGGGCCTACGAGCAGTACTTC. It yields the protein CASSLSPARAYEQYF. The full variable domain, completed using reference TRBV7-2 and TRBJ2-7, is GAGVSQSPSNKVTEKGKDVELRCDPISGHTALYWYRQSLGQGLEFLIYFQGNSAPDKSGLPSDRFSAERTGGSVSTLTIQRTQQEDSAVYLCASSLSPARAYEQYFGPGTRLTVT.